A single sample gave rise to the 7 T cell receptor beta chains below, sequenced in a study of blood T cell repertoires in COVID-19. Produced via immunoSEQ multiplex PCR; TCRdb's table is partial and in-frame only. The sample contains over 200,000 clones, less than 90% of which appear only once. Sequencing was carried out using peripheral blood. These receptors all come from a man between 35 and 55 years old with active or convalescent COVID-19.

CDR3 sequence reads: CASSVTPNTEAFF. The CDR3, as DNA: TGTGCCAGCAGCGTAACACCGAACACTGAAGCTTTCTTT. The chain couples TRBV28 to TRBJ1-1; no clear D gene. The CDR3 is made up of 13 amino acids. CDR1 and CDR2 from the germline V gene are MDHEN and SYDVKM. Trimming removed 6 bases at V and 1 base at J, with 9 bases between.

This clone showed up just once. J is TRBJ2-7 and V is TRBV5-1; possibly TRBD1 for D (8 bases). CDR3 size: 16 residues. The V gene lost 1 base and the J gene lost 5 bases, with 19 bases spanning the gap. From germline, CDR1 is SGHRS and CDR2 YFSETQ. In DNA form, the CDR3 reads TGCGCCAGCAGCTTGACAACAGGGGGGGCTCAACACGAGCAGTACTTC. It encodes CASSLTTGGAQHEQYF.

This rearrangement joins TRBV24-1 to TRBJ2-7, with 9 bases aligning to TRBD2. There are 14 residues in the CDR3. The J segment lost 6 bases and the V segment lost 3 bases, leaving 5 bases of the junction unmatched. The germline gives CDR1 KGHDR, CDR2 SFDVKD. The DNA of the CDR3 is TGTGCCACCAGTGATCCGGGCGGGGGGGTCGAGCAGTACTTC. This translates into CATSDPGGGVEQYF.

The CDR3 region is CASSLTGDYGYTF. CDR3 DNA sequence: TGTGCCAGCAGCTTGACAGGGGACTATGGCTACACCTTC. The chain employs TRBV6-6 and TRBJ1-2; 8 nucleotides align to TRBD1. V shed 6 bases, J shed 3 bases, and the junction held 3 bases outside the gene matches. The CDR3 sequence is 13 residues long. Per the germline V gene, CDR1 is MNHNY and CDR2 is SVGAGI (reference sequence).

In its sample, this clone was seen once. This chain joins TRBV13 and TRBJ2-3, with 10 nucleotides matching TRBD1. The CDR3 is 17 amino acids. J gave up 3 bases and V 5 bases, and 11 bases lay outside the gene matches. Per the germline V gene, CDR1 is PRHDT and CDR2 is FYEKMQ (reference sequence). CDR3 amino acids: CASSDTTGQGITDTQYF. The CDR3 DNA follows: TGTGCCAGCAGCGACACCACGGGACAGGGGATAACAGATACGCAGTATTTT.

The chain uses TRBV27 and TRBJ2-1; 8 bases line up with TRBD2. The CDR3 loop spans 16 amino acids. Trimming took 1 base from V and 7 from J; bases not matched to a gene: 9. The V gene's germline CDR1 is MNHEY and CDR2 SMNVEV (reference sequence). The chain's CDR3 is CASSLFGLATSNEQFF. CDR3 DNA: TGTGCCAGCAGTTTATTCGGACTAGCAACAAGTAATGAGCAGTTCTTC.

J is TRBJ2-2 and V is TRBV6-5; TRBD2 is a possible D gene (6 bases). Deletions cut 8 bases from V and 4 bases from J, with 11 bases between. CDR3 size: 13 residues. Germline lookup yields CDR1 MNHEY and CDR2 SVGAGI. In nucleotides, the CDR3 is TGTGCCAGCCGGAAGGGACTCACCGGGGAGCTGTTTTTT. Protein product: CASRKGLTGELFF.